Listed below are T cell receptor beta chains from one sample, sequenced in a study of T-cell memory formation after mild COVID-19. MiXCR, run by TCRdb on the 5' RACE reads, gives a single entry per CDR3 protein. The sample includes some 330,000 distinct CDR3 sequences, about 21% seen only once; the top ten take about 12%. Material: PBMCs or a T cell subset sorted from them (not recorded which). These receptors were taken from an adult woman who had mild COVID-19 (a few samples of this study predate the infection). Cell type and time point are not known. CDR3s include the opening cysteine and the closing phenylalanine or tryptophan. Fields, in order: J gene, D gene, clone size, V gene, CDR3 protein, CDR3 DNA. D genes are given only for firm matches. Rows give clone size only sometimes, using once, few, many, or a class for an expanded clone.

j_call: TRBJ2-4; d_call: TRBD1; clone_size: NA; v_call: TRBV15; cdr3_aa: CATSADVQGAIQYF; cdr3_nt: TGTGCCACCAGCGCCGATGTACAGGGGGCCATTCAGTACTTC
j_call: TRBJ2-2; d_call: NA; clone_size: NA; v_call: TRBV7-2; cdr3_aa: CASGMTSGNTGELFF; cdr3_nt: TGTGCCAGCGGAATGACAAGCGGGAACACCGGGGAGCTGTTTTTT
j_call: TRBJ2-3; d_call: TRBD2; clone_size: NA; v_call: TRBV20-1; cdr3_aa: CSARDLGLAIYTQYF; cdr3_nt: TGCAGTGCTAGAGATTTGGGACTAGCGATTTATACGCAGTATTTT
j_call: TRBJ2-7; d_call: NA; clone_size: few; v_call: TRBV15; cdr3_aa: CATSFLGSAYEQYF; cdr3_nt: TGTGCCACCAGCTTTCTGGGGTCGGCCTACGAGCAGTACTTC
j_call: TRBJ2-7; d_call: NA; clone_size: few; v_call: TRBV12-3/TRBV12-4; cdr3_aa: CASSPQHVEQYF; cdr3_nt: TGTGCCAGCAGTCCTCAGCACGTAGAGCAGTACTTC
j_call: TRBJ1-1; d_call: NA; clone_size: few; v_call: TRBV12-3/TRBV12-4; cdr3_aa: CASSSQGGGLNTEAFF; cdr3_nt: TGTGCCAGCAGTTCGCAGGGAGGGGGGTTGAACACTGAAGCTTTCTTT
j_call: TRBJ2-5; d_call: NA; clone_size: few; v_call: TRBV12-3/TRBV12-4; cdr3_aa: CASSFAAQETQYF; cdr3_nt: TGTGCCAGCAGTTTTGCGGCCCAAGAGACCCAGTACTTC
j_call: TRBJ1-2; d_call: TRBD1; clone_size: few; v_call: TRBV12-3/TRBV12-4; cdr3_aa: CASSTGANGGYTF; cdr3_nt: TGTGCCAGCAGTACAGGGGCAAACGGGGGCTACACCTTC
j_call: TRBJ2-5; d_call: TRBD2; clone_size: NA; v_call: TRBV5-6; cdr3_aa: CASSLIRGEDQYF; cdr3_nt: TGTGCCAGCAGCTTGATCCGGGGGGAGGACCAGTACTTC
j_call: TRBJ2-6; d_call: NA; clone_size: few; v_call: TRBV6-2/TRBV6-3; cdr3_aa: CASTKGRLSGANVLTF; cdr3_nt: TGTGCCAGCACAAAGGGACGCCTCTCTGGGGCCAACGTCCTGACTTTC
j_call: TRBJ2-7; d_call: TRBD1; clone_size: NA; v_call: TRBV19; cdr3_aa: CASSIEDRSYEQYF; cdr3_nt: TGTGCCAGTAGTATAGAGGACAGGAGCTACGAGCAGTACTTC
j_call: TRBJ2-2; d_call: NA; clone_size: few; v_call: TRBV24-1; cdr3_aa: CATSDSRLATGVTGELFF; cdr3_nt: TGTGCCACCAGTGACTCGAGACTCGCTACGGGTGTCACCGGGGAGCTGTTTTTT
j_call: TRBJ1-5; d_call: NA; clone_size: NA; v_call: TRBV5-1; cdr3_aa: CASSLGGGEGQPQHF; cdr3_nt: TGCGCCAGCAGCTTGGGTGGGGGAGAAGGTCAGCCCCAGCATTTT
j_call: TRBJ2-5; d_call: NA; clone_size: many; v_call: TRBV5-1; cdr3_aa: CASSWGETQYF; cdr3_nt: TGCGCCAGCAGCTGGGGGGAGACCCAGTACTTC
j_call: TRBJ2-4; d_call: NA; clone_size: NA; v_call: TRBV27; cdr3_aa: CASSTPGTAKNIQYF; cdr3_nt: TGTGCCAGCAGTACTCCCGGGACAGCCAAAAACATTCAGTACTTC
j_call: TRBJ2-5; d_call: TRBD2; clone_size: few; v_call: TRBV5-1; cdr3_aa: CASSHGTSVQETQYF; cdr3_nt: TGCGCCAGCAGCCATGGGACTAGCGTCCAAGAGACCCAGTACTTC
j_call: TRBJ2-3; d_call: NA; clone_size: many; v_call: TRBV9; cdr3_aa: CASSVGQLTDTQYF; cdr3_nt: TGTGCCAGCAGCGTAGGCCAGCTCACAGATACGCAGTATTTT
j_call: TRBJ2-2; d_call: NA; clone_size: NA; v_call: TRBV15; cdr3_aa: CATSRDRDKNTGELFF; cdr3_nt: TGTGCCACCAGCAGAGATCGAGACAAGAACACCGGGGAGCTGTTTTTT
j_call: TRBJ2-5; d_call: TRBD1; clone_size: few; v_call: TRBV5-6; cdr3_aa: CASSPPRDRETQYF; cdr3_nt: TGTGCCAGCAGCCCCCCCCGGGACAGGGAGACCCAGTACTTC
j_call: TRBJ2-1; d_call: TRBD2; clone_size: few; v_call: TRBV5-8; cdr3_aa: CGSSSGGGPPFGEFF; cdr3_nt: TGTGGCAGCAGCTCCGGGGGAGGGCCGCCGTTTGGGGAGTTCTTC
j_call: TRBJ2-1; d_call: NA; clone_size: NA; v_call: TRBV19; cdr3_aa: CASSIGGGGRHNEQFF; cdr3_nt: TGTGCCAGTAGTATAGGAGGAGGGGGCCGTCACAATGAGCAGTTCTTC
j_call: TRBJ2-3; d_call: NA; clone_size: NA; v_call: TRBV7-9; cdr3_aa: CASSSPGLPDTQYF; cdr3_nt: TGTGCCAGCAGCTCTCCGGGTCTACCAGATACGCAGTATTTT
j_call: TRBJ2-7; d_call: NA; clone_size: NA; v_call: TRBV3-1; cdr3_aa: CASSQDPTVSSYEQYF; cdr3_nt: TGTGCCAGCAGCCAAGACCCGACAGTGAGCTCCTACGAGCAGTACTTC
j_call: TRBJ1-1; d_call: NA; clone_size: NA; v_call: TRBV3-1; cdr3_aa: CASSPSAGSNTEAFF; cdr3_nt: TGTGCCAGCAGCCCCTCAGCGGGGAGTAACACTGAAGCTTTCTTT
j_call: TRBJ2-7; d_call: TRBD1; clone_size: few; v_call: TRBV29-1; cdr3_aa: CSVETGTGGDEQYF; cdr3_nt: TGCAGCGTTGAAACCGGGACAGGGGGCGACGAGCAGTACTTC
j_call: TRBJ2-2; d_call: NA; clone_size: many; v_call: TRBV12-3/TRBV12-4; cdr3_aa: CASSLWGSGTGELFF; cdr3_nt: TGTGCCAGCAGTTTATGGGGGAGTGGAACCGGGGAGCTGTTTTTT
j_call: TRBJ1-6; d_call: NA; clone_size: NA; v_call: TRBV6-2/TRBV6-3; cdr3_aa: CASSESSYNSPLHF; cdr3_nt: TGTGCCAGCAGTGAGAGCTCCTATAATTCACCCCTCCACTTT
j_call: TRBJ2-7; d_call: NA; clone_size: few; v_call: TRBV18; cdr3_aa: CASSPPIGGYYEQYF; cdr3_nt: TGTGCCAGCTCACCACCGATCGGGGGATACTACGAGCAGTACTTC
j_call: TRBJ2-7; d_call: TRBD1; clone_size: NA; v_call: TRBV12-3/TRBV12-4; cdr3_aa: CASSATGDYEQYF; cdr3_nt: TGTGCCAGCAGTGCCACAGGGGATTACGAGCAGTACTTC
j_call: TRBJ1-1; d_call: NA; clone_size: NA; v_call: TRBV7-3; cdr3_aa: CASSSQGGPGPEAFF; cdr3_nt: TGTGCCAGCAGCTCACAAGGGGGGCCAGGTCCTGAAGCTTTCTTT
j_call: TRBJ1-2; d_call: NA; clone_size: NA; v_call: TRBV12-3/TRBV12-4; cdr3_aa: CASSVAGNYGYTF; cdr3_nt: TGTGCCAGCAGTGTGGCGGGGAACTATGGCTACACCTTC
j_call: TRBJ1-5; d_call: NA; clone_size: NA; v_call: TRBV6-1; cdr3_aa: CASSEVGGSQPQHF; cdr3_nt: TGTGCCAGCAGTGAGGTGGGGGGAAGTCAGCCCCAGCATTTT
j_call: TRBJ2-1; d_call: TRBD2; clone_size: few; v_call: TRBV6-6; cdr3_aa: CASSYRRGLAGATSSEQFF; cdr3_nt: TGTGCCAGCAGTTACCGCCGTGGACTAGCGGGAGCCACTAGCTCGGAGCAGTTCTTC
j_call: TRBJ2-5; d_call: NA; clone_size: few; v_call: TRBV6-6; cdr3_aa: CASSPGASQETQYF; cdr3_nt: TGTGCCAGCAGCCCAGGGGCTAGCCAAGAGACCCAGTACTTC
j_call: TRBJ2-4; d_call: NA; clone_size: few; v_call: TRBV6-2/TRBV6-3; cdr3_aa: CATRTAANIQYF; cdr3_nt: TGTGCCACCCGGACAGCAGCAAACATTCAGTACTTC
j_call: TRBJ1-5; d_call: NA; clone_size: NA; v_call: TRBV20-1; cdr3_aa: CSARDSGVGNQPQHF; cdr3_nt: TGCAGTGCTAGAGATTCTGGGGTGGGCAATCAGCCCCAGCATTTT
j_call: TRBJ2-2; d_call: TRBD2; clone_size: NA; v_call: TRBV7-2; cdr3_aa: CASSLAVAGGNTGELFF; cdr3_nt: TGTGCCAGCAGCTTAGCGGTAGCGGGAGGCAACACCGGGGAGCTGTTTTTT
j_call: TRBJ2-1; d_call: TRBD2; clone_size: few; v_call: TRBV24-1; cdr3_aa: CATSDISGESYNEQFF; cdr3_nt: TGTGCCACCAGTGATATTAGCGGGGAATCCTACAATGAGCAGTTCTTC
j_call: TRBJ2-1; d_call: NA; clone_size: NA; v_call: TRBV6-2/TRBV6-3; cdr3_aa: CASSYSTANEQFF; cdr3_nt: TGTGCCAGCAGTTACTCGACGGCCAATGAGCAGTTCTTC
j_call: TRBJ2-1; d_call: NA; clone_size: NA; v_call: TRBV5-1; cdr3_aa: CASSLGPGTGNEQFF; cdr3_nt: TGCGCCAGCAGCTTGGGCCCCGGGACCGGAAATGAGCAGTTCTTC
j_call: TRBJ2-1; d_call: NA; clone_size: NA; v_call: TRBV4-1; cdr3_aa: CASSQGRERAYNEQFF; cdr3_nt: TGCGCCAGCAGCCAAGGACGGGAACGGGCCTACAATGAGCAGTTCTTC
j_call: TRBJ2-1; d_call: NA; clone_size: NA; v_call: TRBV12-3/TRBV12-4; cdr3_aa: CASSLLARNEQFF; cdr3_nt: TGTGCCAGCAGCCTACTAGCTCGCAATGAGCAGTTCTTC
j_call: TRBJ2-1; d_call: TRBD2; clone_size: few; v_call: TRBV2; cdr3_aa: CASSDSSGGYNEQFF; cdr3_nt: TGTGCCAGCAGTGACTCTAGCGGGGGGTACAATGAGCAGTTCTTC
j_call: TRBJ1-5; d_call: NA; clone_size: NA; v_call: TRBV19; cdr3_aa: CASSRDTLSNQPQHF; cdr3_nt: TGTGCCAGCTCAAGGGACACCCTTAGCAATCAGCCCCAGCATTTT
j_call: TRBJ1-6; d_call: NA; clone_size: few; v_call: TRBV5-1; cdr3_aa: CASSLGQSLNSYNSPLHF; cdr3_nt: TGCGCCAGCAGCTTGGGACAGAGCCTTAACTCCTATAATTCACCCCTCCACTTT
j_call: TRBJ1-1; d_call: NA; clone_size: few; v_call: TRBV20-1; cdr3_aa: CSARGGKQGQNTEAFF; cdr3_nt: TGCAGTGCTAGAGGGGGGAAACAGGGCCAGAACACTGAAGCTTTCTTT
j_call: TRBJ2-7; d_call: TRBD1; clone_size: few; v_call: TRBV3-1; cdr3_aa: CASSQGQGSNEQYF; cdr3_nt: TGTGCCAGCAGCCAGGGACAGGGGTCGAACGAGCAGTACTTC
j_call: TRBJ2-1; d_call: NA; clone_size: few; v_call: TRBV27; cdr3_aa: CASRSYSYNEQFF; cdr3_nt: TGTGCCAGCAGGTCCTACTCCTACAATGAGCAGTTCTTC
j_call: TRBJ2-5; d_call: NA; clone_size: many; v_call: TRBV10-3; cdr3_aa: CAISGKGGVGETQYF; cdr3_nt: TGTGCCATCAGTGGGAAAGGGGGGGTCGGAGAGACCCAGTACTTC
j_call: TRBJ2-2; d_call: NA; clone_size: NA; v_call: TRBV11-3; cdr3_aa: CASSLTRGRTGELFF; cdr3_nt: TGTGCCAGCAGCTTAACTCGGGGGAGGACCGGGGAGCTGTTTTTT
j_call: TRBJ2-7; d_call: NA; clone_size: NA; v_call: TRBV19; cdr3_aa: CASSIGSAIYYEQYF; cdr3_nt: TGTGCCAGTAGTATAGGTTCAGCAATCTACTACGAGCAGTACTTC
j_call: TRBJ2-1; d_call: TRBD2; clone_size: many; v_call: TRBV7-2; cdr3_aa: CASSLAAPSLAGVLVEQFF; cdr3_nt: TGTGCCAGCAGCTTAGCTGCCCCCTCCCTAGCGGGAGTATTGGTTGAGCAGTTCTTC
j_call: TRBJ1-4; d_call: TRBD1; clone_size: NA; v_call: TRBV27; cdr3_aa: CASRLTGGASEKLFF; cdr3_nt: TGTGCCAGCAGACTGACAGGGGGGGCCAGTGAAAAACTGTTTTTT
j_call: TRBJ2-2; d_call: NA; clone_size: few; v_call: TRBV7-9; cdr3_aa: CASSSAGDTGELFF; cdr3_nt: TGTGCCAGCAGCTCCGCTGGGGACACCGGGGAGCTGTTTTTT
j_call: TRBJ2-1; d_call: TRBD2; clone_size: once; v_call: TRBV4-1; cdr3_aa: CASSQGLAVSSYNEQFF; cdr3_nt: TGCGCCAGCAGCCAAGGGCTAGCGGTGAGCTCCTACAATGAGCAGTTCTTC